A single sample is the source of the 17 T cell receptor beta chains below, sequenced in a study of regulatory T cells in long-lasting Graves disease. Time point meaning: newly diagnosed GD, antithyroid drugs for less than 3 months. Following extraction of RNA from PBMCs, that RNA was used to make the TCR library. TCR beta libraries were built with iRepertoire HTBI primers and Arm-PCR of CDR3 regions. TCRdb ran MiXCR on the multiplex PCR reads and lists one entry per CDR3 protein. The sample records roughly 400,000 distinct CDR3 sequences, 15% to 20% being singletons. The sample also formed part of further work on T cells in Graves' hyperthyroidism and ophthalmopathy.

Sequencing was performed on peripheral blood mononuclear cells (PBMCs), taken at new diagnosis, from a patient treated with antithyroid drugs. These receptors were obtained from a woman between 18 and 29 years old with Graves disease.

The table lists this clonotype with many counts. V is TRBV6-2 or TRBV6-3 and J is TRBJ2-1; 8 bases are shared with TRBD1. J gave up 6 bases and V 0 bases, and 4 bases lay outside the gene matches. CDR1 is MNHEY and CDR2 is SVGEGT in the germline V gene. This CDR3 has 15 residues. The CDR3: CASSYSWTGSNEQFF. The CDR3 nucleotides read TGTGCCAGCAGTTACTCATGGACAGGGAGCAATGAGCAGTTCTTC.

There are many counts of this clonotype. The chain carries TRBV2 and TRBJ2-7; 13 bases align to TRBD2. With 10 bases clipped from V and 4 bases from J, the junction kept 4 bases outside the gene matches. Germline CDR1 reads SNHLY; CDR2 reads FYNNEI. The CDR3 has 13 residues. The CDR3: CAIGTSGNYEQYF. DNA of the CDR3: TGTGCCATCGGGACTAGCGGGAATTACGAGCAGTACTTC.

This clonotype appeared many times. The rearrangement links TRBV3-1 to TRBJ1-3, with D possibly being TRBD1 (5 bases). With 4 bases removed from V and 2 bases from J, the gap between germline ends came to 9 bases. This CDR3 has 14 amino acids. CDR1 and CDR2 (germline): LGHDT, YNNKEL (reference sequence). CDR3 DNA sequence: TGTGCCAGCAGCCCTAGACAGACTGGAAACACCATATATTTT. This encodes CASSPRQTGNTIYF.

This sequence joins TRBV30 and TRBJ2-5, with 14 bases identical to TRBD2. This CDR3 region has 19 residues. Germline trimming cut 0 bases from V and 4 bases from J; bases unmatched to any gene: 13. CDR1 GTSNPN and CDR2 SVGIG come from the germline V gene (reference sequence). This CDR3 reads CAWSVAEEGGLAGVETQYF. The CDR3 region has the DNA TGTGCCTGGAGTGTAGCCGAGGAGGGGGGACTAGCGGGAGTAGAGACCCAGTACTTC. Supplemented by reference TRBV30 and TRBJ2-5, the full variable domain reads SQTIHQWPATLVQPVGSPLSLECTVEGTSNPNLYWYRQAAGRGLQLLFYSVGIGQISSEVPQNLSASRPQDRQFILSSKKLLLSDSGFYLCAWSVAEEGGLAGVETQYFGPGTRLLVL.

This clonotype came up many times. The chain links TRBV28 to TRBJ1-1; 8 positions match TRBD1. Germline loops: CDR1 MDHEN, CDR2 SYDVKM. The CDR3 runs 14 residues. Trimming cost V 6 bases and J 0 bases; bases outside gene matches: 3. The CDR3 loop is CASSRGQVNTEAFF. The DNA of the CDR3 is TGTGCCAGCAGCAGGGGACAGGTGAACACTGAAGCTTTCTTT.

Ten or more counts support this clonotype. The chain links TRBV7-6 to TRBJ2-7, with D perhaps given as TRBD1 or TRBD2 (5 bases each). V shed 5 bases and J shed 4 bases, with 18 bases lying between them. The CDR3 loop spans 15 amino acids. Germline V gene sequence: CDR1 SGHVS, CDR2 FNYEAQ. The CDR3 nucleotides read TGTGCCAGCAGCCAGAACCCGGGGCAGTTATACGAGCAGTACTTC. As protein: CASSQNPGQLYEQYF.

This clonotype was observed a few times. The chain has TRBV10-3 and TRBJ1-3; D call uncertain. The CDR3 spans 14 residues. Trimming removed 6 bases at V and 0 bases at J, with 9 bases between. Germline values: CDR1 ENHRY, CDR2 SYGVKD. In nucleotides, the CDR3 is TGTGCCATCAGCGACGGCCTCTCTGGAAACACCATATATTTT. Its translation is CAISDGLSGNTIYF.

As regards this clonotype: One base away lies a much larger clone, so this may be a sequencing read error. This CDR3 is missing its conserved last phenylalanine or tryptophan, likely due to a read error. V is TRBV18 and J is TRBJ2-7; D uncertain. V lost 5 bases and J lost 1, with 12 bases in between. The CDR3 has 14 residues. Germline V CDR1 and CDR2: KGHSH, LQKENI. The CDR3 DNA is TGTGCCAGCTCAGACTCACGTTTTTCCTACGAGCAGTACCTC. Protein product: CASSDSRFSYEQYL.

This clonotype has a handful of counts. It may be a read error: a sequence one base away is much more abundant. The CDR3 nucleotides are TGTGCCAGCAGTGGTTTTGACTACTACGAGCAGTACTTC. Its protein is CASSGFDYYEQYF. The chain has TRBV6-1 and TRBJ2-7, with D maybe TRBD2 (5 bases). CDR1 and CDR2 (germline): MNHNS, SASEGT. Trimming cost V 4 bases and J 3 bases, with 10 bases left between them. The CDR3 loop spans 13 amino acids.

This clonotype has at least ten counts. This rearrangement joins TRBV11-1 to TRBJ2-7; TRBD2 matches at 9 bases. Germline lookup yields CDR1 SGHAT and CDR2 FQDESV (reference sequence). This CDR3 has 14 residues. V shed 1 base and J 2 bases; nucleotides not matched to a gene: 0. Written as DNA, the CDR3 is TGTGCCAGCAGCTTAGTAGCGGGAGCCTACGAGCAGTACTTC. This sequence encodes CASSLVAGAYEQYF.

This clonotype was recorded many times. J is TRBJ2-1 and V is TRBV20-1, with TRBD1 matching over 8 bases. CDR1 is DFQATT, CDR2 SNEGSKA, per germline (reference sequence). With 5 bases clipped from V and 0 bases from J, the junction kept 3 bases outside the gene matches. CDR3 length: 14 residues. CDR3 amino acids: CSAEDRDSYNEQFF. The CDR3 DNA sequence: TGCAGTGCTGAGGACAGGGACTCCTACAATGAGCAGTTCTTC.

This sequence joins TRBV24-1 and TRBJ2-1; possible D gene TRBD2, 6 bases. In germline, CDR1 is KGHDR, CDR2 SFDVKD. This CDR3 contains 15 residues. V dropped 2 bases and J dropped 9 bases, with 16 bases sitting between them. The DNA of the CDR3 is TGTGCCACCAGTGATTCGGGAGAACTTAGAGGTGAGCAGTTCTTC. It is translated as CATSDSGELRGEQFF.

Many counts were recorded for this clonotype. This sequence joins TRBV7-9 and TRBJ2-1, with D possibly TRBD2 on 6 matching bases. Trimming removed 1 base at V and 7 bases at J, with 14 bases between. The germline gives CDR1 SEHNR, CDR2 FQNEAQ (reference sequence). The CDR3 is 15 amino acids. This CDR3 is CASSLVTRVGNEQFF. The CDR3 DNA is TGTGCCAGCAGCTTAGTGACTAGGGTTGGTAATGAGCAGTTCTTC.

This clonotype was counted ten times or more. V gene TRBV7-9 combines with J gene TRBJ2-7; D gene ambiguous. The length of the CDR3 is 15 residues. Germline assignment: CDR1 SEHNR and CDR2 FQNEAQ (reference sequence). Trimming removed 0 bases from V and 2 bases from J, with 11 bases in between. CDR3 DNA: TGTGCCAGCAGCTTAGCTCGGCAGAACACCTACGAGCAGTACTTC. This encodes CASSLARQNTYEQYF.

This clonotype was seen at least ten times. The chain employs TRBV7-9 and TRBJ2-7; no definite D call. Germline-derived CDR1 and CDR2 are SEHNR and FQNEAQ (reference sequence). The V end was cut by 2 bases, the J end by 2 bases, with 7 bases between. The CDR3 runs 13 residues. The CDR3 DNA reads TGTGCCAGCAGCTTAAGTGATGCCTACGAGCAGTACTTC. It codes for CASSLSDAYEQYF.

This clonotype was seen ten or more times. The chain employs TRBV3-1 and TRBJ2-3; TRBD2 aligns across 9 bases. Germline V gene lookup returns CDR1 LGHDT and CDR2 YNNKEL (reference sequence). V was pared by 0 bases and J by 6 bases, with 10 bases of the junction left unmatched. The CDR3 consists of 17 residues. For the CDR3, the DNA is TGTGCCAGCAGCCAAGACGACCGTCTAGCGGGATCTGATACGCAGTATTTT. It yields the protein CASSQDDRLAGSDTQYF.

The chain carries TRBV6-5 and TRBJ2-2; D is tentatively TRBD1 or TRBD2 (5 bases each). V was pared by 2 bases and J by 5 bases, with 18 bases between. From germline, CDR1 is MNHEY and CDR2 SVGAGI. This CDR3 comprises 17 residues. CDR3 in DNA: TGTGCCAGCAGTTACCTGGGGGAGCTAGCTGGTACCGGGGAGCTGTTTTTT. It is translated as CASSYLGELAGTGELFF.